This T cell receptor beta chain derives from a study of shared clonotypes between healthy human individuals. Methods used by the authors: Owing to the provision of junction-only sequences devoid of quality scores by immunoSEQ, filtering differed. Method: immunoSEQ multiplex PCR; TCRdb's copy keeps in-frame clones and lacks some. V and J calls and clone size are copied from that table; D and trimming were computed from the DNA. The data hold some 96,000 clones, with over 40% observed a single time. In germline, CDR1 is SGHVS, CDR2 FNYEAQ. The CDR3 has 14 amino acids. The V gene end was trimmed by 6 bases and the J gene end by 7 bases; junction bases not matched to a gene: 7.

V usage is TRBV7-6 and J usage is TRBJ2-3; 10 bases match TRBD2. This clonotype was sampled from a woman aged 40 to 50 in good health. Some clones in this sample may be carry-over from other donors' samples. Sequences were obtained from PBMCs. CDR3 coding DNA: TGTGCCAGCAGTCCTAGCGGGAGTTCATATACGCAGTATTTT. Translating it yields CASSPSGSSYTQYF.